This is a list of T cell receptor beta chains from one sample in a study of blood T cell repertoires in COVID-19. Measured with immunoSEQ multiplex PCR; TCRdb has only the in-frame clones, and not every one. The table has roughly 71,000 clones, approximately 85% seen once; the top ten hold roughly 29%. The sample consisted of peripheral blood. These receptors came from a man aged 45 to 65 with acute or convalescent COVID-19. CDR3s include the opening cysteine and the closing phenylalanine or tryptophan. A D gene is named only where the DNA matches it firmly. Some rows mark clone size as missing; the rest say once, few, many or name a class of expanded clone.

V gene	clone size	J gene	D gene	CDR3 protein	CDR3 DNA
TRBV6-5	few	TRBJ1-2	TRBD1	CASSTGGQGFNGYTF	TGTGCCAGCAGTACGGGAGGACAGGGGTTCAATGGCTACACCTTC
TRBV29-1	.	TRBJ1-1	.	CSVEDSGGTEAFF	TGCAGCGTTGAAGATTCCGGGGGCACTGAAGCTTTCTTT
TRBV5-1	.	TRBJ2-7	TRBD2	CASSLAPFGGTNEQYF	TGCGCCAGCAGCTTGGCCCCTTTCGGGGGGACCAACGAGCAGTACTTC
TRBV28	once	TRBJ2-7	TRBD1	CASTPRDRVWYF	TGTGCCAGCACTCCTCGGGACAGGGTTTGGTACTTC
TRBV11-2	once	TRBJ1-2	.	CASSRTGNPGYTF	TGTGCCAGCAGCCGAACAGGGAACCCTGGCTACACCTTC
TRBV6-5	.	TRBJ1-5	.	CASSYSRQSNQPQHF	TGTGCCAGCAGTTACTCGAGGCAGAGCAATCAGCCCCAGCATTTT
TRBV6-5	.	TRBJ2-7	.	CAVTSGHRYEQYF	TGTGCCGTAACTTCGGGACATAGGTACGAGCAGTACTTC
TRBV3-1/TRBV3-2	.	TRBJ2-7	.	CASSRPGQIYEQYF	TGTGCCAGCAGCCGCCCTGGACAGATCTACGAGCAGTACTTC
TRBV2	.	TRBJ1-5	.	CASSDQGSNQPQHF	TGTGCCAGCAGTGACCAGGGTAGCAATCAGCCCCAGCATTTT
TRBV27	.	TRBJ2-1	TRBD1	CASSPRTGNEQFF	TGTGCCAGCAGTCCAAGGACAGGCAATGAGCAGTTCTTC
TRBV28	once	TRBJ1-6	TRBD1	CASKRQGSLNNSPLHF	TGTGCCAGCAAACGACAGGGTAGCTTGAATAATTCACCCCTCCACTTT
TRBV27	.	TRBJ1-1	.	CASSYSRGTEAFF	TGTGCCAGCAGCTATAGTCGGGGTACCGAAGCTTTCTTT
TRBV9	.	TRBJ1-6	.	CASSAEQGNYNSPLHF	TGTGCCAGCAGCGCTGAACAGGGTAACTATAATTCACCCCTCCACTTT
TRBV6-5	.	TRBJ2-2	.	CASRPDLSTGELFF	TGTGCCAGCAGGCCTGACTTGAGCACCGGGGAGCTGTTTTTT
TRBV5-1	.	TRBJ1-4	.	CASSLQAQNEKLFF	TGCGCCAGCAGCTTACAGGCACAGAATGAAAAACTGTTTTTT
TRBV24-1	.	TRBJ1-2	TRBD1	CATSETGTGGGYTF	TGTGCCACCAGTGAAACCGGGACAGGGGGTGGCTACACCTTC
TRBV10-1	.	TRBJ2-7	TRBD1	CASSGYGTAYEQYF	TGCGCCAGCAGTGGCTACGGGACAGCCTACGAGCAGTACTTC
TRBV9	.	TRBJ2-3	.	CASSPGSEVTDTQYF	TGTGCCAGCAGCCCGGGTTCTGAAGTCACAGATACGCAGTATTTT
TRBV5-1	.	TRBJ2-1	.	CAGSLVFWEEKDNEQFF	TGCGCCGGCAGCTTGGTGTTCTGGGAGGAGAAGGACAATGAGCAGTTCTTC
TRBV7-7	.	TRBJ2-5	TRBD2	CASTSGLRGIKETQYF	TGTGCTAGCACCTCGGGGTTGCGGGGGATTAAAGAGACCCAGTACTTC
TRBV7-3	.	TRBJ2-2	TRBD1	CASSRGQGATGELFF	TGTGCCAGCAGTAGGGGGCAGGGGGCCACCGGGGAGCTGTTTTTT
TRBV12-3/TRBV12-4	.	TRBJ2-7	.	CASISPSNEQYF	TGTGCCAGCATCAGTCCTAGCAACGAGCAGTACTTC
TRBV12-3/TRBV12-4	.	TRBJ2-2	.	CASSLNTGELFF	TGTGCCAGCAGTCTGAACACCGGGGAGCTGTTTTTT
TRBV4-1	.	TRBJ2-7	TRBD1	CASSTTGGRSPSYEQYF	TGCGCCAGCAGCACTACAGGGGGGCGGTCCCCCTCCTACGAGCAGTACTTC
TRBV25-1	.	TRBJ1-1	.	CASSGDIWTEAFF	TGTGCCAGCAGTGGGGACATCTGGACTGAAGCTTTCTTT